The 3 T cell receptor beta chains below were found in one sample sequenced in a study of CD8 T cells in ankylosing spondylitis. TCRdb passed the 5' RACE reads through MiXCR, listing each CDR3 protein once. The table shows about 250,000 distinct CDR3 sequences, with under 35% occurring only once. Sequences were obtained from blood, either unsorted or a sorted T cell fraction (not recorded which). The receptors stem from a male donor with ankylosing spondylitis or in good health (not recorded which).

This rearrangement joins TRBV10-3 to TRBJ2-7, with D hard to call. Trimming removed 2 bases at V and 5 bases at J, with 10 bases between. CDR3 length: 13 amino acids. Germline assignment: CDR1 ENHRY and CDR2 SYGVKD. This chain's CDR3 is CAISEPNSNEQYF. CDR3 coding DNA: TGTGCCATCAGTGAGCCTAATAGCAACGAGCAGTACTTC.

The rearrangement links TRBV7-9 to TRBJ1-4, with 8 bases aligning to TRBD1. The CDR3 totals 14 residues. With V trimmed by 6 bases and J by 10 bases, 10 bases remained unmatched. Germline V gene data show CDR1 as SEHNR and CDR2 as FQNEAQ (reference sequence). CDR3 residues: CASSHRDRRGKLFF. The CDR3 DNA follows: TGTGCCAGCAGTCACCGGGACAGGAGGGGAAAACTGTTTTTT. Supplemented by reference TRBV7-9 and TRBJ1-4, the full variable domain reads DTGVSQNPRHKITKRGQNVTFRCDPISEHNRLYWYRQTLGQGPEFLTYFQNEAQLEKSRLLSDRFSAERPKGSFSTLEIQRTEQGDSAMYLCASSHRDRRGKLFFGSGTQLSVL.

This clonotype came up a few times. The chain combines TRBV12-3 or TRBV12-4 with TRBJ2-1; TRBD1 aligns across 8 bases. With 7 bases clipped from V and 10 bases from J, the junction kept 6 bases outside the gene matches. The CDR3 runs to 12 residues. CDR3 residues: CASNRGAREQFF. Written as DNA, the CDR3 is TGTGCCAGCAACAGGGGGGCCCGGGAGCAGTTCTTC.